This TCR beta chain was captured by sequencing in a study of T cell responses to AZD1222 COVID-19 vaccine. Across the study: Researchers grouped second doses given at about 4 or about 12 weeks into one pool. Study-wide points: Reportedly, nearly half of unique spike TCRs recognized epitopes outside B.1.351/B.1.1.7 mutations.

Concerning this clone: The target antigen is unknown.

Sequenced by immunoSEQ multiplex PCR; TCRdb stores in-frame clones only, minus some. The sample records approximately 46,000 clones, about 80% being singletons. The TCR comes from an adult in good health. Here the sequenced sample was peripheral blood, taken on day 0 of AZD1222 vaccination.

The CDR3 loop reads CATPWESTDTQYF. The CDR3 DNA is TGTGCCACCCCGTGGGAGAGCACAGATACGCAGTATTTT. This chain connects TRBV6-5 to TRBJ2-3; maybe TRBD2 (5 bases). Trimming removed 10 bases at V and 0 bases at J, with 11 bases between. CDR1 is MNHEY and CDR2 is SVGAGI in the germline V gene. The CDR3 covers 13 residues.